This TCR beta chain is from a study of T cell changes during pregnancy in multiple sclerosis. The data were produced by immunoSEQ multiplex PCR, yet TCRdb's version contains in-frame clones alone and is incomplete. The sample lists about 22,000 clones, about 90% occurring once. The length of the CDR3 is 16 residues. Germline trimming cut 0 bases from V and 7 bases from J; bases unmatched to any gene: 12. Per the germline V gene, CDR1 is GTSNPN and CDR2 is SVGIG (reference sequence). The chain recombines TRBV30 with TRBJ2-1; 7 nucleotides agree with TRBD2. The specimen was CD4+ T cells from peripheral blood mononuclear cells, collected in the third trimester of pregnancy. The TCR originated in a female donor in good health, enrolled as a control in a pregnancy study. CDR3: CAWSVRAGASGNEQFF. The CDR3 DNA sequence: TGTGCCTGGAGTGTAAGGGCGGGAGCGTCGGGAAATGAGCAGTTCTTC.